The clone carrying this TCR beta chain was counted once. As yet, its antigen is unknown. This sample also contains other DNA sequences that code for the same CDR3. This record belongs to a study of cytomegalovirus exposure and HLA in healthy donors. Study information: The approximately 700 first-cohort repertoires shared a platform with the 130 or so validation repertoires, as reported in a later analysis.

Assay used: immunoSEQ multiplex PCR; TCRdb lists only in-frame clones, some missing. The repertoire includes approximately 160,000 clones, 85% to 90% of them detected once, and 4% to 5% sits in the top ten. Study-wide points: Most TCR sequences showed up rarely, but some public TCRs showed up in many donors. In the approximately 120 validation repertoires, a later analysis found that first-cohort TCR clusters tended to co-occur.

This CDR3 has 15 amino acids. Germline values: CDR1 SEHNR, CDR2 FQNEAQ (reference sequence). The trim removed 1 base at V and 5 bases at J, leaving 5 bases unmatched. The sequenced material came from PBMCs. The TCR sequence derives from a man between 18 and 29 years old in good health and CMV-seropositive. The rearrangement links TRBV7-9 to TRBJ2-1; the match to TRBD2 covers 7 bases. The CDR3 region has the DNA TGTGCCAGCAGCTTAGTTCTAGCGGAACACAATGAGCAGTTCTTC. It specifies CASSLVLAEHNEQFF.